These 22 T cell receptor beta chains were all obtained from the same sample, sequenced in a study of early T cells in non-severe SARS-CoV-2 infection. TCRdb processed the 5' RACE reads anew with MiXCR; each CDR3 protein has one entry. The data contain 75,000 or so distinct CDR3 sequences, 11% to 15% of them singletons. Sequences were obtained from whole blood. The receptor set was obtained from an adult who was a healthcare worker with PCR-confirmed SARS-CoV-2 infection or an uninfected control (not recorded which).

This clonotype was seen a few times. This chain links TRBV28 with TRBJ1-4; D not certain. Germline-derived CDR1 and CDR2 are MDHEN and SYDVKM. Trimming left V 6 bases short and J 0 bases short, with 11 bases between. This CDR3 has 15 residues. The DNA for the CDR3 is TGTGCCAGCAGGACCTCTTTTGCAACTAATGAAAAACTGTTTTTT. It is translated as CASRTSFATNEKLFF.

The chain couples TRBV27 to TRBJ2-3; 7 nucleotides align to TRBD1. Germline V gene lookup returns CDR1 MNHEY and CDR2 SMNVEV (reference sequence). The CDR3 is made up of 14 amino acids. Trimming took 6 bases from V and 0 from J; bases not matched to a gene: 3. Written as DNA, the CDR3 is TGTGCCAGCAGAGTACAGGGGAGCACAGATACGCAGTATTTT. Protein product: CASRVQGSTDTQYF.

This chain links TRBV28 with TRBJ2-1, with 7 bases identical to TRBD2. V shed 7 bases, J shed 8 bases, and the junction held 20 bases outside the gene matches. This CDR3 comprises 17 residues. The germline CDR1 and CDR2 sequences are MDHEN and SYDVKM. CDR3 protein: CASTSGGAAGHTDEQFF. The CDR3 DNA reads as TGTGCCAGCACTAGCGGCGGGGCCGCAGGGCACACAGATGAGCAGTTCTTC.

The chain uses TRBV29-1 and TRBJ2-5, with D perhaps TRBD2 (5 bases). V was trimmed by 8 bases and J by 5 bases, leaving 12 bases between them. The CDR3 consists of 11 residues. Germline loops: CDR1 SQVTM, CDR2 ANQGSEA. CDR3 sequence (DNA): TGCAGCTCCCGAGGGATGGAGACCCAGTACTTC. Protein: CSSRGMETQYF. Complete variable domain (other parts from reference TRBV29-1 and TRBJ2-5): SAVISQKPSRDICQRGTSLTIQCQVDSQVTMMFWYRQQPGQSLTLIATANQGSEATYESGFVIDKFPISRPNLTFSTLTVSNMSPEDSSIYLCSSRGMETQYFGPGTRLLVL.

This clonotype has just a few counts. The chain employs TRBV7-8 and TRBJ1-6; D is undetermined. Deletions cut 2 bases from V and 8 bases from J, with 7 bases between. Looked up from germline, CDR1 is SGHVS and CDR2 is FQNEAQ. The CDR3 contains 13 residues. CDR3 loop: CASSLKDDSPLHF. The CDR3 DNA reads TGTGCCAGCAGCTTAAAAGATGATTCACCCCTCCACTTT. The variable domain in full, completed from reference TRBV7-8 and TRBJ1-6, reads GAGVSQSPRYKVAKRGQDVALRCDPISGHVSLFWYQQALGQGPEFLTYFQNEAQLDKSGLPSDRFFAERPEGSVSTLKIQRTQQEDSAVYLCASSLKDDSPLHFGNGTRLTVT.

On this clonotype itself: A much larger clone lies a single base off, so this may be a read error. The chain joins TRBV3-1 to TRBJ1-6, with TRBD1 matching 7 bases. CDR1 and CDR2 from the germline V gene are LGHDT and YNNKEL (reference sequence). This CDR3 region has 17 residues. CDR3 coding DNA: TGTGCCAGCCGCCAGGAGCAAGGGGGACAGAGCACTTCACCCCTCCACTTT. Translation gives CASRQEQGGQSTSPLHF.

The chain couples TRBV12-3 or TRBV12-4 to TRBJ1-4; the D is unclear. V was shortened by 6 bases and J by 3 bases, with 14 bases between the two germline ends. The CDR3 has 15 amino acids. This CDR3 is CASSRRRAANEKLFF. The CDR3 DNA is TGTGCCAGCAGCCGCAGGAGAGCGGCTAATGAAAAACTGTTTTTT.

This clonotype has only a few counts. The chain has TRBV7-9 and TRBJ1-1; 8 bases match TRBD1. CDR3 size: 15 residues. The V gene's germline CDR1 is SEHNR and CDR2 FQNEAQ (reference sequence). The trim removed 5 bases at V and 7 bases at J, leaving 12 bases unmatched. The CDR3 DNA is TGTGCCAGCAGCCCTTCGCCGGGACAGGCCCTTGAAGCTTTCTTT. Its translation: CASSPSPGQALEAFF.

This clonotype was seen more than once but under ten times. V and J are TRBV4-2 and TRBJ2-1, with 10 positions matching TRBD2. CDR1 and CDR2 (germline): LGHNA, YNFKEQ. After removal of 4 bases from V and 3 bases from J, the junction contained 12 bases not matched to a gene. CDR3 length: 18 residues. The CDR3 protein is CASSRGTSESISYNEQFF. For the CDR3, the DNA is TGTGCCAGCAGCCGCGGGACTAGCGAATCTATTAGCTACAATGAGCAGTTCTTC.

This clonotype appeared many times. In DNA, the CDR3 is TGTGCCAGCAGCTTAGAGTCTTGGGCCTACGAGCAGTACTTC. The encoded protein is CASSLESWAYEQYF. The J gene is TRBJ2-7, the V gene TRBV11-2; D gene unclear. The V gene's germline CDR1 is SGHAT and CDR2 FQNNGV. The CDR3 totals 14 residues. V lost 0 bases, J lost 2 bases, and 8 bases lay in between.

This chain connects TRBV9 to TRBJ1-1; 9 positions match TRBD1. This CDR3 has 15 residues. J lost 5 bases, V lost 2 bases, and 7 bases had no gene match. Germline CDR1 is SGDLS and CDR2 is YYNGEE. CDR3 sequence: CASSVITGGFTEAFF. In nucleotides, the CDR3 is TGTGCCAGCAGCGTTATTACAGGGGGCTTTACTGAAGCTTTCTTT.

The rearrangement links TRBV6-1 to TRBJ2-1, with 8 bases identical to TRBD1. The CDR3 is 15 amino acids. V trimming: 7 bases; J trimming: 5 bases; junction bases outside the gene matches: 10. The germline V gene has CDR1 MNHNS and CDR2 SASEGT. DNA of the CDR3: TGTGCCAGCAACCCAGGACAGGGATGGCACAATGAGCAGTTCTTC. This encodes CASNPGQGWHNEQFF.

As to this clonotype: This may stem from a read error, because a much larger clone lies one nucleotide away. The chain employs TRBV10-3 and TRBJ1-1, with D possibly matching TRBD1 (5 bases). V shed 10 bases and J shed 7 bases, with 19 bases lying between them. In germline, CDR1 is ENHRY, CDR2 SYGVKD. This CDR3 comprises 13 residues. CDR3 amino acids: CATLSRETIEAFF. For the CDR3, the DNA is TGTGCCACCTTGAGCAGGGAGACGATTGAAGCTTTCTTT.

The rearrangement joins TRBV6-1 to TRBJ2-7; no clear D. V was cut by 2 bases and J by 4 bases, with 15 bases left in between. This CDR3 region has 15 residues. CDR1 and CDR2 (germline): MNHNS, SASEGT. This chain's CDR3 is CASSESTFRSYEQYF. The CDR3 DNA reads TGTGCCAGCAGTGAATCTACTTTTAGGAGTTACGAGCAGTACTTC.

This rearrangement joins TRBV27 to TRBJ1-4; D possibly corresponds to TRBD1 (5 bases). This CDR3 is 15 amino acids long. The germline V and J ends were trimmed by 4 bases and 3 bases, with 12 bases remaining between them. CDR1 MNHEY and CDR2 SMNVEV come from the germline V gene (reference sequence). Here the CDR3 reads CASSSRTNANEKLFF. The CDR3 DNA follows: TGTGCCAGCAGTTCTCGGACAAACGCTAATGAAAAACTGTTTTTT.

V gene TRBV28 combines with J gene TRBJ1-2; D is undetermined. V was cut by 2 bases and J by 4 bases, with 11 bases left in between. The germline gives CDR1 MDHEN, CDR2 SYDVKM. The CDR3 extends over 14 amino acids. The CDR3 DNA follows: TGTGCCAGCAGTTTAGGCCGGTGGGGCTATGGCTACACCTTC. The encoded protein is CASSLGRWGYGYTF.

This clonotype was seen only a few times. The chain joins TRBV20-1 to TRBJ2-3, with 7 bases aligning to TRBD2. V shed 2 bases, J shed 5 bases, and the junction held 7 bases outside the gene matches. This CDR3 comprises 14 residues. Germline CDR1 is DFQATT and CDR2 is SNEGSKA (reference sequence). Here the CDR3 DNA reads TGCAGTGCTAGATTGCGGGGGTCGATAGATACGCAGTATTTT. Translation gives CSARLRGSIDTQYF.

The V gene is TRBV5-4, the J gene TRBJ2-1, with 8 bases identical to TRBD1. The trim removed 4 bases at V and 7 bases at J, leaving 13 bases unmatched. The length of the CDR3 is 16 residues. CDR1 is SGHNT, CDR2 YYREEE, per germline (reference sequence). The CDR3 sequence: CASSPGAGGFRNEQFF. The CDR3 bases are TGTGCCAGCAGCCCCGGGGCAGGGGGCTTTCGGAATGAGCAGTTCTTC.

V usage is TRBV29-1 and J usage is TRBJ1-2; tentative D call: TRBD1 (6 bases). Germline values: CDR1 SQVTM, CDR2 ANQGSEA. Trimming shortened V by 6 bases and J by 0 bases, and 11 bases separated the two germline ends. The length of the CDR3 is 13 residues. In DNA, the CDR3 is TGCAGCGTAATACAGGGAACTAACTATGGCTACACCTTC. Its protein is CSVIQGTNYGYTF.

This clonotype came up many times. Here the CDR3 DNA reads TGCGCCAGCAGCTTTCGGGGGGCGCAGGAGCAGTTCTTC. This gives the protein CASSFRGAQEQFF. The V gene is TRBV5-1, the J gene TRBJ2-1; tentative D call: TRBD2 (7 bases). Germline values: CDR1 SGHRS, CDR2 YFSETQ. V dropped 2 bases and J dropped 10 bases, with 13 bases sitting between them. The CDR3 has 13 amino acids.

There are a few counts of this clonotype. The V gene is TRBV10-2, the J gene TRBJ2-1; TRBD2 aligns across 7 bases. Germline CDR1 and CDR2: WSHSY and SAAADI. The J segment lost 4 bases and the V segment lost 6 bases, leaving 6 bases of the junction unmatched. This CDR3 region has 14 residues. CDR3 nucleotides: TGCGCCAGCAGCGGCGGGGGTCCTTACAATGAGCAGTTCTTC. It specifies CASSGGGPYNEQFF.

The V and J genes are TRBV10-3 and TRBJ2-4, with D uncertain. Germline CDR1 reads ENHRY; CDR2 reads SYGVKD. Trimming removed 0 bases from V and 2 bases from J, with 11 bases in between. The CDR3 sequence is 16 residues long. The CDR3 protein is CAISESATGTKNIQYF. The CDR3 bases are TGTGCCATCAGTGAGTCTGCGACGGGTACCAAAAACATTCAGTACTTC.